These 2 T cell receptor beta chains were sequenced from one sample in a study of blood T cell repertoires in COVID-19 (dated by TCRdb to about 2020). The library was prepared using the immunoSEQ multiplex PCR assay. Drawn from immuneACCESS, this table holds only the in-frame rearrangements with V and J called that TCRdb kept. Clones are partly lost; checked studies trace under half to an unresolved V gene and leave the rest unexplained. The sample table lists fewer than 70,000 clones, 75% to 90% of them with a count of one. The top ten constitute approximately 2.9% of the sample. The sequenced sample consisted of peripheral blood. The receptors shown here come from a man aged 50 to 59 with acute or convalescent COVID-19.

The CDR3 region is CASSLVGANTGELFF. As DNA, the CDR3 is TGTGCCAGCAGCTTAGTCGGGGCGAACACCGGGGAGCTGTTTTTT. The chain employs TRBV11-3 and TRBJ2-2; tentatively, D is TRBD2 (5 bases). Germline CDR1 SGHNT, CDR2 YENEEA. The CDR3 consists of 15 residues. V gave up 1 base and J gave up 0 bases, with 6 bases separating them. The full variable domain, rest sourced from reference TRBV11-3 and TRBJ2-2, is EAGVVQSPRYKIIEKKQPVAFWCNPISGHNTLYWYLQNLGQGPELLIRYENEEAVDDSQLPKDRFSAERLKGVDSTLKIQPAELGDSAVYLCASSLVGANTGELFFGEGSRLTVL.

This chain links TRBV6-6 with TRBJ2-3; possibly TRBD2 for D (6 bases). The germline gives CDR1 MNHNY, CDR2 SVGAGI (reference sequence). V was trimmed by 4 bases and J by 1 base, leaving 9 bases between them. The CDR3 has 14 amino acids. CDR3 region: CASSWLAGTDTQYF. CDR3 bases: TGTGCCAGCAGTTGGTTAGCGGGCACAGATACGCAGTATTTT.